This is a list of T cell receptor beta chains from one sample in a study of shared clonotypes between healthy human individuals. Data came from immunoSEQ multiplex PCR; TCRdb stores just in-frame clones and leaves some out. The sample holds under 1,100,000 clones, more than 60% seen once. The sample consisted of memory CD4+ T cells sorted from blood. These receptors all come from a man aged 18 to 29 in good health. CDR3s include the opening cysteine and the closing phenylalanine or tryptophan. A D gene is named only where the DNA matches it firmly. The listing skips clone size in some rows; elsewhere it reads once, few, many or a size class.

- | once | TRBJ2-7 | TRBV7-9 | CASSLTQVYEQYF | TGTGCCAGCAGCTTAACACAGGTCTACGAGCAGTACTTC
TRBD1 | - | TRBJ1-6 | TRBV2 | CASSETGGPTNSPLHF | TGTGCCAGCAGTGAGACAGGGGGGCCTACTAATTCACCCCTCCACTTT
TRBD1 | - | TRBJ1-3 | TRBV11-2 | CASTDREPGNTIYF | TGTGCCAGCACCGACAGGGAGCCAGGAAACACCATATATTTT
- | - | TRBJ1-1 | TRBV5-6 | CASSLDRNVRTAFF | TGTGCCAGCAGCTTGGACAGGAATGTCCGTACGGCTTTCTTT
- | - | TRBJ2-5 | TRBV11-2 | CASSRGTAAETQYF | TGTGCCAGCAGCCGTGGAACGGCAGCGGAGACCCAGTACTTC
- | - | TRBJ2-5 | TRBV13 | CASSHPDFQETQYF | TGTGCCAGCAGCCACCCGGACTTTCAAGAGACCCAGTACTTC
TRBD2 | - | TRBJ2-5 | TRBV2 | CASSEPTSGRDETQYF | TGTGCCAGCAGTGAGCCCACTAGCGGGAGGGATGAGACCCAGTACTTC
- | - | TRBJ2-3 | TRBV5-8 | CASSLASGSTDTQYF | TGTGCCAGCAGCTTGGCCTCGGGGAGCACAGATACGCAGTATTTT
- | once | TRBJ1-6 | TRBV15 | CATSREGNYNSPLHF | TGTGCCACCAGCAGAGAGGGTAACTATAATTCACCCCTCCACTTT
TRBD1 | few | TRBJ1-5 | TRBV6-5 | CASSSRDRGNQPQHF | TGTGCCAGCAGTTCCCGGGACAGGGGCAATCAGCCCCAGCATTTT
- | - | TRBJ2-5 | TRBV19 | CASSIQGTQYF | TGTGCCAGTAGTATTCAGGGGACCCAGTACTTC
- | once | TRBJ2-7 | TRBV18 | CASSPERSTYEQYF | TGTGCCAGCTCACCGGAGAGGTCTACCTACGAGCAGTACTTC
- | - | TRBJ2-7 | TRBV18 | CASSSGVAVYGEQYF | TGTGCCAGCTCCTCTGGGGTAGCAGTTTACGGCGAGCAGTACTTC
- | - | TRBJ2-7 | TRBV6-1 | CASSEARHEQYF | TGTGCCAGCAGTGAAGCGCGTCACGAGCAGTACTTC
TRBD1 | - | TRBJ1-6 | TRBV28 | CASSSTGRWSPLHF | TGTGCCAGCAGTTCGACAGGGAGGTGGTCACCCCTCCACTTT
- | - | TRBJ1-2 | TRBV6-1 | CASREVGGYGYTF | TGTGCCAGCAGAGAGGTCGGGGGCTATGGCTACACCTTC
- | - | TRBJ2-5 | TRBV7-2 | CASSLRQETQYF | TGTGCCAGCAGCCTGAGACAAGAGACCCAGTACTTC
- | - | TRBJ2-3 | TRBV7-2 | CASSSERGDTQYF | TGTGCCAGCAGCTCCGAACGTGGAGATACGCAGTATTTT
TRBD1 | few | TRBJ1-6 | TRBV9 | CASSVAGTGGDSPLHF | TGTGCCAGCAGCGTAGCTGGTACAGGGGGCGATTCACCCCTCCACTTT
TRBD1 | - | TRBJ2-3 | TRBV11-1 | CASSSPWTGSTDTQYF | TGTGCCAGCAGCTCACCCTGGACAGGGAGTACAGATACGCAGTATTTT
TRBD1 | - | TRBJ1-3 | TRBV6-5 | CASSRETGLGNTIYF | TGTGCCAGCAGTCGTGAGACAGGGCTCGGAAACACCATATATTTT
- | many | TRBJ1-1 | TRBV6-6 | CASSYSAGGTEAFF | TGTGCCAGCAGTTACTCCGCGGGGGGCACTGAAGCTTTCTTT
TRBD2 | - | TRBJ2-2 | TRBV4-1 | CASRLTGLAGGSHTGELFF | TGCGCCAGCAGACTAACGGGACTAGCGGGGGGGTCTCACACCGGGGAGCTGTTTTTT
- | - | TRBJ2-6 | TRBV28 | CASSLRSDESGANVLTF | TGTGCCAGCAGTTTGCGCTCAGATGAATCTGGGGCCAACGTCCTGACTTTC
TRBD2 | - | TRBJ2-7 | TRBV7-2 | CASSLARAGEGKQYF | TGTGCCAGCAGCTTAGCAAGGGCGGGAGAAGGAAAGCAGTACTTC
TRBD1 | - | TRBJ1-1 | TRBV6-6 | CAGGQGAGTEAFF | TGTGCCGGAGGACAGGGGGCGGGCACTGAAGCTTTCTTT
- | - | TRBJ2-7 | TRBV18 | CASSPAGDEQYF | TGTGCCAGCTCACCGGCAGGGGACGAGCAGTACTTC
- | many | TRBJ1-3 | TRBV30 | CAWRLARSGNTIYF | TGTGCCTGGAGGCTAGCACGATCTGGAAACACCATATATTTT
TRBD2 | - | TRBJ2-3 | TRBV28 | CASSLAGANTDTQYF | TGTGCCAGCAGTCTAGCGGGGGCCAACACAGATACGCAGTATTTT
- | - | TRBJ2-6 | TRBV13 | CASSFRSGANVLTF | TGTGCCAGCAGCTTCCGCTCTGGGGCCAACGTCCTGACTTTC
TRBD2 | - | TRBJ2-1 | TRBV5-1 | CASSLRTSGNLISSYNEQFF | TGCGCCAGCAGCCTCCGGACTAGCGGGAACCTAATTAGCTCCTACAATGAGCAGTTCTTC
- | once | TRBJ1-5 | TRBV6-6 | CASSYSTRQPQHF | TGTGCCAGCAGTTACTCGACTCGTCAGCCCCAGCATTTT
- | - | TRBJ2-1 | TRBV2 | CASSGRGLVNEQFF | TGTGCCAGCAGTGGAAGGGGACTCGTTAATGAGCAGTTCTTC
TRBD2 | - | TRBJ2-2 | TRBV7-7 | CASKRGTSVNGELFF | TGTGCTAGCAAAAGGGGGACTAGCGTGAACGGGGAGCTGTTTTTT
- | few | TRBJ1-5 | TRBV30 | CAWSGGDGQPQHF | TGTGCCTGGAGTGGGGGGGATGGTCAGCCCCAGCATTTT
TRBD1 | - | TRBJ2-2 | TRBV19 | CASSSQGAGGELFF | TGTGCCAGTAGTTCCCAGGGGGCAGGCGGGGAGCTGTTTTTT
TRBD1 | few | TRBJ1-1 | TRBV6-5 | CASSYRTGGTEAFF | TGTGCCAGCAGTTACCGAACAGGGGGCACTGAAGCTTTCTTT
- | - | TRBJ2-7 | TRBV7-2 | CASSFTRGSYEQYF | TGTGCCAGCAGCTTTACCAGGGGATCCTACGAGCAGTACTTC
- | - | TRBJ2-2 | TRBV6-1 | CASSDVRGRYTGELFF | TGTGCCAGCAGTGACGTCCGGGGGAGGTACACCGGGGAGCTGTTTTTT
- | - | TRBJ2-7 | TRBV5-8 | CASSLEGDEQYF | TGTGCCAGCAGCTTGGAAGGGGACGAGCAGTACTTC
- | - | TRBJ2-1 | TRBV7-2 | CASAFFGYNEQFF | TGTGCCAGCGCGTTTTTTGGATACAATGAGCAGTTCTTC
TRBD2 | - | TRBJ2-1 | TRBV5-1 | CASSLAGGRWDEQFF | TGCGCCAGCAGCTTAGCTGGCGGGAGGTGGGATGAGCAGTTCTTC
- | - | TRBJ2-5 | TRBV30 | CAWRPRGALETQYF | TGTGCCTGGAGACCCCGGGGCGCCTTGGAGACCCAGTACTTC
- | once | TRBJ2-1 | TRBV2 | CASSRLGNEQFF | TGTGCCAGCAGCCGGTTGGGGAATGAGCAGTTCTTC
- | - | TRBJ2-3 | TRBV30 | CAWSVQGGTDTQYF | TGTGCCTGGAGTGTACAAGGAGGTACGGATACGCAGTATTTT
- | - | TRBJ1-4 | TRBV7-9 | CVTGRKEKLFF | TGTGTCACGGGACGGAAAGAAAAACTGTTTTTT
- | - | TRBJ1-6 | TRBV15 | CATSKVQGPNSPLHF | TGTGCCACCAGCAAAGTTCAGGGTCCCAATTCACCCCTCCACTTT
- | - | TRBJ2-7 | TRBV2 | CASSGGQLGEQYF | TGTGCCAGCAGCGGAGGACAGTTAGGCGAGCAGTACTTC
- | few | TRBJ1-2 | TRBV15 | CATSRESYGYTF | TGTGCCACCAGCAGAGAGTCCTATGGCTACACCTTC
- | - | TRBJ1-1 | TRBV10-3 | CAISGLGRAGEAFF | TGTGCCATCAGTGGCCTCGGTCGGGCGGGTGAAGCTTTCTTT
- | - | TRBJ1-1 | TRBV19 | CASSIERMNTEAFF | TGTGCCAGTAGTATCGAACGGATGAACACTGAAGCTTTCTTT
TRBD1 | - | TRBJ1-2 | TRBV2 | CASPGQGASYGYTF | TGTGCCAGCCCGGGACAGGGGGCATCGTATGGCTACACCTTC
TRBD1 | - | TRBJ2-6 | TRBV10-2 | CASSESRTGRFSGANVLTF | TGCGCCAGCAGTGAGAGCCGGACAGGGAGATTCTCTGGGGCCAACGTCCTGACTTTC
TRBD1 | once | TRBJ2-7 | TRBV29-1 | CSVAFMGRQGHEQYF | TGCAGCGTTGCGTTCATGGGGCGACAGGGCCACGAGCAGTACTTC
- | - | TRBJ2-1 | TRBV27 | CASSIGYPYNEQFF | TGTGCCAGCAGTATAGGGTACCCCTACAATGAGCAGTTCTTC